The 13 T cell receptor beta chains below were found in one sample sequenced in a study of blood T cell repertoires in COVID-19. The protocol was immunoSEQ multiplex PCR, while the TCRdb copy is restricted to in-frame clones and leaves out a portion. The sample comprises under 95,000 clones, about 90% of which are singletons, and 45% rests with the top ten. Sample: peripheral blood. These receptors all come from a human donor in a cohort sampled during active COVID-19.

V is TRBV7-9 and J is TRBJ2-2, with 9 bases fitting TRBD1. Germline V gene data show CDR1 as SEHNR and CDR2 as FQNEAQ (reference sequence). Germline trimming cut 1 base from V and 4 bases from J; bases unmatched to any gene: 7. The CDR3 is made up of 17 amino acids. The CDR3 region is CASSLVSGTGITGELFF. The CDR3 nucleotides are TGTGCCAGCAGCTTAGTGAGCGGGACAGGGATCACCGGGGAGCTGTTTTTT.

The CDR3 DNA reads TGCAGCGTTTGGGCAGTGAACACCGGGGAGCTGTTTTTT. This translates into CSVWAVNTGELFF. This chain links TRBV29-1 with TRBJ2-2; D is uncertain. The CDR3 loop spans 13 amino acids. V lost 5 bases and J lost 1, with 8 bases in between. The germline V gene encodes CDR1 SQVTM and CDR2 ANQGSEA.

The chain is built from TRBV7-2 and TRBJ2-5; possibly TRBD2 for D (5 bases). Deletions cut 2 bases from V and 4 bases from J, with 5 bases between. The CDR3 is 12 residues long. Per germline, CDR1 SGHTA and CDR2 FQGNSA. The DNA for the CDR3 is TGTGCCAGCAGCTTAACTAGAGAGACCCAGTACTTC. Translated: CASSLTRETQYF.

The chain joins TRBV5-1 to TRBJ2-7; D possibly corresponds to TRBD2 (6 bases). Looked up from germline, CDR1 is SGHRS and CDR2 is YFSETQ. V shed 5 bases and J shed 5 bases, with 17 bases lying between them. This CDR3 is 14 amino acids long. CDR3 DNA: TGCGCCAGCAGGAGGGACTCCCCCCCGGACGAGCAGTACTTC. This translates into CASRRDSPPDEQYF.

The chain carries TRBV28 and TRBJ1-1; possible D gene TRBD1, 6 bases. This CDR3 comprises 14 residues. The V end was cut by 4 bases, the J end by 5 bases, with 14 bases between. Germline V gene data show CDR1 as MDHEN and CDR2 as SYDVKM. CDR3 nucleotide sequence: TGTGCCAGCAGTTCTCCCCCAGGGGAAACTGAAGCTTTCTTT. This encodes CASSSPPGETEAFF.

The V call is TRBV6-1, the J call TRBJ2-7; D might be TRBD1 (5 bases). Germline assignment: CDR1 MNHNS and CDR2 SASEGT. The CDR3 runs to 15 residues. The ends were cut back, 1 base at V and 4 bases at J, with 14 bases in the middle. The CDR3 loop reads CASSEGSQGRYEQYF. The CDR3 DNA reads TGTGCCAGCAGTGAAGGTAGTCAGGGAAGGTACGAGCAGTACTTC.

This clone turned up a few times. In DNA, the CDR3 is TGTGCCAGTAGCGTAGGACTAGCGGGAGCCTACGAGCAGTACTTC. It is translated as CASSVGLAGAYEQYF. This sequence joins TRBV19 and TRBJ2-7; TRBD2 aligns across 13 bases. J gave up 2 bases and V 6 bases, and 4 bases lay outside the gene matches. In germline, CDR1 is LNHDA, CDR2 SQIVND (reference sequence). The CDR3 is 15 residues long. The full variable domain, its missing parts supplied by reference TRBV19 and TRBJ2-7, is DGGITQSPKYLFRKEGQNVTLSCEQNLNHDAMYWYRQDPGQGLRLIYYSQIVNDFQKGDIAEGYSVSREKKESFPLTVTSAQKNPTAFYLCASSVGLAGAYEQYFGPGTRLTVT.

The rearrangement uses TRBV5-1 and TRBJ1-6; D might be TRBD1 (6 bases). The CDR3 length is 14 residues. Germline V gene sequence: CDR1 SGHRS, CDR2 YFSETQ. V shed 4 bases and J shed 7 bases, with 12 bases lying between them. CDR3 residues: CASSTQGQNSPLHF. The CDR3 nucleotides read TGCGCCAGCAGCACACAGGGTCAGAATTCACCCCTCCACTTT.

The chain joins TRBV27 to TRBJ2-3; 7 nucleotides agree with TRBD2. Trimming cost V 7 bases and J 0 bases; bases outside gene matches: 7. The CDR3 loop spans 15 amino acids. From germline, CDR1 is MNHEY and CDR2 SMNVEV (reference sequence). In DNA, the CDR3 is TGTGCCAGCACCCCAGCGGGAACGAGCACAGATACGCAGTATTTT. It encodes CASTPAGTSTDTQYF.

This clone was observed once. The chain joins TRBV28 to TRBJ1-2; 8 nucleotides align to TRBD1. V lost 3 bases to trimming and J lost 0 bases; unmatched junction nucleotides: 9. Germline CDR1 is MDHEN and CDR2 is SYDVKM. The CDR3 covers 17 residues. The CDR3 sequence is CASSFGRGPHANYGYTF. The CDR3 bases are TGTGCCAGCAGTTTTGGCAGGGGGCCCCACGCTAACTATGGCTACACCTTC.

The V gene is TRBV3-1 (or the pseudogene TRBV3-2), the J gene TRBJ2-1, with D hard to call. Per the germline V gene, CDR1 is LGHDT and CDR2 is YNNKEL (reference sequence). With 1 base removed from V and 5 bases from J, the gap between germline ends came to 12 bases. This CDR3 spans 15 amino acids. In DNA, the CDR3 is TGTGCCAGCAGCCAAGGGGCCACCACCAACAATGAGCAGTTCTTC. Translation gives CASSQGATTNNEQFF.

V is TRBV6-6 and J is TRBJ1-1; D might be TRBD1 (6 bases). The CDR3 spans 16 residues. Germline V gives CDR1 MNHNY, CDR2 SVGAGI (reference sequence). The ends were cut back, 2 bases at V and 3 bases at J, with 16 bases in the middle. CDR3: CASSYPGGGSHTEAFF. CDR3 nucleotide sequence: TGTGCCAGCAGTTACCCCGGGGGGGGCTCCCACACTGAAGCTTTCTTT.

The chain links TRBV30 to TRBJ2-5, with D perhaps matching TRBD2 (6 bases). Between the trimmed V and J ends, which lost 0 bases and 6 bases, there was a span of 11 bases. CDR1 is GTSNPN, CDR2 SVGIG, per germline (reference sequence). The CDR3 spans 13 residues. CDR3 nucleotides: TGTGCCTGGAGTGTAAGTGGAGGGAAGACCCAGTACTTC. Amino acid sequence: CAWSVSGGKTQYF.